These 21 T cell receptor beta chains share one sample of origin, sequenced in a study of blood T cell repertoires in COVID-19. The protocol was immunoSEQ multiplex PCR, while the TCRdb copy is restricted to in-frame clones and leaves out a portion. The repertoire consists of about 120,000 clones, with 80% to 90% occurring once and the leading ten covering 9% to 14%. The sample consisted of peripheral blood. The receptor set was obtained from a human donor in a cohort sampled during active COVID-19.

This clone appeared a few times. The genes are TRBV27 and TRBJ1-5; D call uncertain. Germline-derived CDR1 and CDR2 are MNHEY and SMNVEV (reference sequence). The V and J ends lost 6 bases and 6 bases respectively, with 15 bases between them. This CDR3 has 14 amino acids. The CDR3 DNA reads as TGTGCCAGCAGCCTTCACGGGGAGGGTCAGCCCCAGCATTTT. Residues: CASSLHGEGQPQHF.

This clone was found a few times. The genes are TRBV18 and TRBJ1-1; possibly TRBD1 for D (5 bases). The V gene's germline CDR1 is KGHSH and CDR2 LQKENI. Trimming removed 7 bases at V and 4 bases at J, with 13 bases between. The CDR3 contains 13 residues. CDR3 amino acids: CASLEDGGTEAFF. For the CDR3, the DNA is TGTGCCAGCTTGGAAGACGGGGGCACTGAAGCTTTCTTT.

J is TRBJ2-3 and V is TRBV18, with 12 bases that match TRBD2. Germline assignment: CDR1 KGHSH and CDR2 LQKENI. J gave up 2 bases and V 3 bases, and 3 bases lay outside the gene matches. The CDR3 is 16 amino acids. The CDR3 region has the DNA TGTGCCAGCTCACCGACTAGCGGGGGAGCCACAGATACGCAGTATTTT. Translation gives CASSPTSGGATDTQYF.

The rearrangement uses TRBV3-1 (or the pseudogene TRBV3-2) and TRBJ2-3; 11 nucleotides line up with TRBD2. The ends lost 2 bases at V and 1 base at J; junction bases unmatched: 2. Germline V lookup: CDR1 LGHDT, CDR2 YNNKEL (reference sequence). The CDR3 contains 16 residues. CDR3 sequence (DNA): TGTGCCAGCAGCCAACTGACTAGCGGGGGCACAGATACGCAGTATTTT. Its protein is CASSQLTSGGTDTQYF.

The genes are TRBV29-1 and TRBJ2-5; 10 positions agree with TRBD1. The CDR3 spans 15 residues. V was pared by 3 bases and J by 7 bases, with 11 bases of the junction left unmatched. Germline loops: CDR1 SQVTM, CDR2 ANQGSEA. CDR3 region: CSVERVTGGGGTQYF. For the CDR3, the DNA is TGCAGCGTTGAGAGGGTGACAGGGGGCGGGGGGACCCAGTACTTC.

The chain's CDR3 is CASSLESGGYNEQFF. The CDR3 nucleotides read TGTGCCAGCAGCTTGGAGTCAGGGGGATACAATGAGCAGTTCTTC. This chain links TRBV5-5 with TRBJ2-1; TRBD1 matches at 7 bases. CDR3 length equals 15 residues. With 0 bases clipped from V and 4 bases from J, the junction kept 4 bases outside the gene matches. Per germline, CDR1 SGHKS and CDR2 YYEKEE (reference sequence).

This clone occurred a few times. This chain connects TRBV5-6 to TRBJ2-2; D remains unclear. The CDR3 has 15 amino acids. Deletions cut 3 bases from V and 3 bases from J, with 12 bases between. Germline CDR1 reads SGHDT; CDR2 reads YYEEEE. The DNA for the CDR3 is TGTGCCAGCAGCTCTGGGCCCCACGACACCGGGGAGCTGTTTTTT. This codes for CASSSGPHDTGELFF.

Only a few counts were recorded for this clone. The gene calls are TRBV15 and TRBJ1-4, with D hard to call. Trimming pared 0 bases from V and 8 bases from J, leaving 4 bases between. CDR1 LNHNV and CDR2 YYDKDF come from the germline V gene (reference sequence). The CDR3 contains 12 residues. The CDR3 here is CATSREAEKLFF. The CDR3 bases are TGTGCCACCAGCAGAGAGGCAGAAAAACTGTTTTTT. Full variable domain (remainder filled in from reference TRBV15 and TRBJ1-4): DAMVIQNPRYQVTQFGKPVTLSCSQTLNHNVMYWYQQKSSQAPKLLFHYYDKDFNNEADTPDNFQSRRPNTSFCFLDIRSPGLGDTAMYLCATSREAEKLFFGSGTQLSVL.

The chain combines TRBV10-3 with TRBJ2-5; the match to TRBD2 covers 9 bases. J was trimmed by 2 bases and V by 7 bases; bases with no gene match: 2. CDR3 length: 13 amino acids. Germline loops: CDR1 ENHRY, CDR2 SYGVKD. For the CDR3, the DNA is TGTGCCATCACTAGCGGGGCTCAAGAGACCCAGTACTTC. It yields the protein CAITSGAQETQYF.

V usage is TRBV19 and J usage is TRBJ1-1; D may be TRBD1 (5 bases). This CDR3 has 16 residues. Between the trimmed V and J ends, which lost 1 base and 1 base, there was a span of 13 bases. Germline V gene sequence: CDR1 LNHDA, CDR2 SQIVND (reference sequence). CDR3 residues: CASSIAREPTNTEAFF. The CDR3 DNA follows: TGTGCCAGTAGTATAGCCAGGGAACCTACGAACACTGAAGCTTTCTTT.

The genes are TRBV5-8 and TRBJ2-6, with 7 bases fitting TRBD1. This CDR3 region has 15 residues. Germline V gene lookup returns CDR1 SGHTS and CDR2 YDEGEE. V gave up 1 base and J gave up 4 bases; unmatched junction bases: 2. The DNA for the CDR3 is TGTGCCAGCAGCTTGAGGGGGCGGGGGGCCAACGTCCTGACTTTC. Protein product: CASSLRGRGANVLTF.

This chain joins TRBV9 and TRBJ1-2, with D possibly TRBD1 on 6 matching bases. Trimming stripped 0 bases from V and 4 bases from J, with 13 bases between. Germline loops: CDR1 SGDLS, CDR2 YYNGEE. CDR3 size: 15 residues. The CDR3 loop reads CASSVEGGIGYGYTF. CDR3 DNA: TGTGCCAGCAGCGTAGAAGGGGGAATCGGCTATGGCTACACCTTC.

The rearrangement links TRBV6-6 to TRBJ2-5, with 9 bases lining up with TRBD2. V dropped 4 bases and J dropped 7; count of bases not matched to a gene: 7. The CDR3 spans 14 residues. The germline gives CDR1 MNHNY, CDR2 SVGAGI (reference sequence). The CDR3 reads CASSLGGGVATQYF. The CDR3 nucleotides read TGTGCCAGCAGTTTGGGCGGGGGGGTGGCGACCCAGTACTTC.

This clone showed up just once. The chain has TRBV7-2 and TRBJ2-3; 10 bases are a match to TRBD2. Germline loops: CDR1 SGHTA, CDR2 FQGNSA. V lost 5 bases, J lost 3 bases, and 8 bases stayed unmatched. The CDR3 has 16 residues. DNA for the CDR3: TGTGCCAGCAGCCCCAGCGGGGGGGCCTTTACAGATACGCAGTATTTT. Protein sequence: CASSPSGGAFTDTQYF.

CDR3 DNA sequence: TGTGCCATCAGTGAGTCGCTGGGGCCGGGCCAAGAGACCCAGTACTTC. Residues: CAISESLGPGQETQYF. The J gene is TRBJ2-5, the V gene TRBV10-3; maybe TRBD1 (5 bases). This CDR3 spans 16 amino acids. Germline V gene lookup returns CDR1 ENHRY and CDR2 SYGVKD. The ends were cut back, 0 bases at V and 1 base at J, with 12 bases in the middle.

The chain carries TRBV3-1 (or the pseudogene TRBV3-2) and TRBJ1-1; possibly TRBD1 for D (6 bases). The V gene's germline CDR1 is LGHDT and CDR2 YNNKEL (reference sequence). V was cut by 4 bases and J by 8 bases, with 14 bases left in between. There are 13 residues in the CDR3. In DNA form, the CDR3 reads TGTGCCAGCAGCCTCCGGACAGTTCCAGAAGCTTTCTTT. Encoded protein: CASSLRTVPEAFF.

This clone came up once. The CDR3, as DNA: TGTGCCAGCAGCCCCCGGACAGGGTATGAAAAACTGTTTTTT. It codes for CASSPRTGYEKLFF. The V gene is TRBV7-9, the J gene TRBJ1-4; TRBD1 agrees at 8 bases. Losses at the gene ends were 5 bases for V and 6 bases for J; bases not matched to a gene: 5. The germline gives CDR1 SEHNR, CDR2 FQNEAQ (reference sequence). This CDR3 is 14 amino acids long. Variable domain in full (rest from reference TRBV7-9 and TRBJ1-4): DTGVSQNPRHKITKRGQNVTFRCDPISEHNRLYWYRQTLGQGPEFLTYFQNEAQLEKSRLLSDRFSAERPKGSFSTLEIQRTEQGDSAMYLCASSPRTGYEKLFFGSGTQLSVL.

J is TRBJ1-6 and V is TRBV15, with 8 nucleotides matching TRBD1. The J segment lost 1 base and the V segment lost 6 bases, leaving 14 bases of the junction unmatched. Per the germline V gene, CDR1 is LNHNV and CDR2 is YYDKDF (reference sequence). There are 19 residues in the CDR3. CDR3 sequence (DNA): TGTGCCACCAGAGTGGGACAGGTCGGGCCGCGGTCCTATAATTCACCCCTCCACTTT. Its protein is CATRVGQVGPRSYNSPLHF.

As DNA, the CDR3 is TGTGCCAGTGAAGGGGGTGGCACTCGCACAGATACGCAGTATTTT. Its protein product is CASEGGGTRTDTQYF. This chain connects TRBV19 to TRBJ2-3; possible D gene TRBD1, 6 bases. This CDR3 comprises 15 residues. V dropped 8 bases and J dropped 1 base, with 16 bases sitting between them. From germline, CDR1 is LNHDA and CDR2 SQIVND (reference sequence).

CDR3 DNA: TGTGCCACCAGTGACCCAGCGGGGGGGCGGGATACGCAGTATTTT. This codes for CATSDPAGGRDTQYF. The rearrangement joins TRBV24-1 to TRBJ2-3, with TRBD2 matching over 10 bases. The CDR3 extends over 15 amino acids. The V segment lost 4 bases and the J segment 6 bases; nucleotides outside the gene matches: 6. The germline CDR1 and CDR2 sequences are KGHDR and SFDVKD.

This sequence joins TRBV7-9 and TRBJ2-2; no clear D gene. V was clipped by 4 bases and J by 1 base, with 4 bases between them. This CDR3 spans 13 amino acids. The germline V gene has CDR1 SEHNR and CDR2 FQNEAQ (reference sequence). In DNA, the CDR3 is TGTGCCAGCAGCTCCCTGAACACCGGGGAGCTGTTTTTT. It codes for CASSSLNTGELFF.